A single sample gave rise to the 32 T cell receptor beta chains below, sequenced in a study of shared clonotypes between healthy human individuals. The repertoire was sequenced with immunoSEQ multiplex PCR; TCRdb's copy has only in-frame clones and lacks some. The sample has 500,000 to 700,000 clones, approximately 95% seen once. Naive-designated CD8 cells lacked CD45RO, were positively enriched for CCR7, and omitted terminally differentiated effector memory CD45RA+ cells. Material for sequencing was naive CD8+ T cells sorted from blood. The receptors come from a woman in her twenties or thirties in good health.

CDR3 sequence: CASRLTSGRHYNEQFF. CDR3 sequence (DNA): TGTGCCAGCAGACTTACTAGCGGGAGGCACTACAATGAGCAGTTCTTC. The chain links TRBV27 to TRBJ2-1; 12 bases are shared with TRBD2. Trimming at V came to 6 bases and at J to 3 bases, leaving 6 bases not matched to a gene. The CDR3 has 16 amino acids. The V gene's germline CDR1 is MNHEY and CDR2 SMNVEV (reference sequence).

DNA of the CDR3: TGTGCCAGCAGCTGGGGACAGGGAGGGACTGAAGCTTTCTTT. Translated, it gives CASSWGQGGTEAFF. This chain connects TRBV7-9 to TRBJ1-1, with 9 bases lining up with TRBD1. The CDR3 sequence is 14 residues long. Germline V gives CDR1 SEHNR, CDR2 FQNEAQ (reference sequence). J lost 5 bases, V lost 4 bases, and 5 bases had no gene match.

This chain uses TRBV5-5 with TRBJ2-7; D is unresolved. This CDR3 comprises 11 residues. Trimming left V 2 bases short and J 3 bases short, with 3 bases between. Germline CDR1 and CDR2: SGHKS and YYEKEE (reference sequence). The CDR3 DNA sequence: TGTGCCAGCAGCTTTCTCTACGAGCAGTACTTC. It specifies CASSFLYEQYF.

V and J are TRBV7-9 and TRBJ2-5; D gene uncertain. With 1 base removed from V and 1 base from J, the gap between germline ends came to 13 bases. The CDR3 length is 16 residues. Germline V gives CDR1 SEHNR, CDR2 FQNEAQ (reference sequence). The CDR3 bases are TGTGCCAGCAGCTTAGATCTGCGGAACACCCAAGAGACCCAGTACTTC. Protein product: CASSLDLRNTQETQYF.

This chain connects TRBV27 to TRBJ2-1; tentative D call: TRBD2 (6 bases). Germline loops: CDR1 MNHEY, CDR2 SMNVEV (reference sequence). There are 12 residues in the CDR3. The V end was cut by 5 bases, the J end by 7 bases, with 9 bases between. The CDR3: CASSPTRNEQFF. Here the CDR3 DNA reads TGTGCCAGCAGTCCGACTAGGAATGAGCAGTTCTTC.

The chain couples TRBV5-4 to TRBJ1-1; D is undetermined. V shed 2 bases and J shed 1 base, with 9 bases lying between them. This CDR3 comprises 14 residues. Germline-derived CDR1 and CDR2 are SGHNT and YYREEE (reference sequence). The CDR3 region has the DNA TGTGCCAGCAGCTTCGGAGTACCGAACACTGAAGCTTTCTTT. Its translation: CASSFGVPNTEAFF.

CDR3 bases: TGTGCCAGCAGCTTTCAGGGAAGCAATCAGCCCCAGCATTTT. Protein: CASSFQGSNQPQHF. The rearrangement joins TRBV5-4 to TRBJ1-5; the D gene is possibly TRBD1 (5 bases). Trimming removed 2 bases from V and 1 base from J, with 7 bases in between. Germline CDR1 SGHNT, CDR2 YYREEE (reference sequence). CDR3 length equals 14 residues.

CDR3 sequence reads: CASSSRDGSLIYGYTF. The CDR3, as DNA: TGTGCCAGCAGCTCCCGGGACGGGAGCTTGATCTATGGCTACACCTTC. The V gene is TRBV5-6, the J gene TRBJ1-2; perhaps TRBD1 as D (5 bases). The germline V gene encodes CDR1 SGHDT and CDR2 YYEEEE. The CDR3 contains 16 residues. Trimming removed 3 bases at V and 4 bases at J, with 19 bases between.

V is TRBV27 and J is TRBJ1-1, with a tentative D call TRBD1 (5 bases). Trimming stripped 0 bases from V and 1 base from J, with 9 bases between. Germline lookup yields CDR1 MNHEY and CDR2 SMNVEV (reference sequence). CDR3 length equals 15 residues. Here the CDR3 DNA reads TGTGCCAGCAGTTTATCGGGCGGACAGAACACTGAAGCTTTCTTT. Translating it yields CASSLSGGQNTEAFF.

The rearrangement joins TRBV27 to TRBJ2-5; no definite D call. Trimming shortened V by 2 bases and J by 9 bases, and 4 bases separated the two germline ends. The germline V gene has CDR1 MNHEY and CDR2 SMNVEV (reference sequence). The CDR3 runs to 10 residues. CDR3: CASSLGAQYF. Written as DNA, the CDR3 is TGTGCCAGCAGTTTAGGGGCCCAGTACTTC.

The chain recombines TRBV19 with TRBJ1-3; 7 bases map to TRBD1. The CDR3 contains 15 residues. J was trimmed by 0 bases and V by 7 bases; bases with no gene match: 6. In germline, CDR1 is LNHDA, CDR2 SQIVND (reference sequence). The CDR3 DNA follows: TGTGCCAGTATCCGAGACAGGGACTCTGGAAACACCATATATTTT. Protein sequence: CASIRDRDSGNTIYF.

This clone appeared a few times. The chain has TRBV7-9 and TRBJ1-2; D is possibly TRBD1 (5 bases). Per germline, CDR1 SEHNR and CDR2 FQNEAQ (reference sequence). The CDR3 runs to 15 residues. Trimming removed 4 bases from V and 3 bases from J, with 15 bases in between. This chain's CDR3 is CASSSETAIYYGYTF. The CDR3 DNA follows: TGTGCCAGCAGCTCCGAGACAGCGATCTACTATGGCTACACCTTC.

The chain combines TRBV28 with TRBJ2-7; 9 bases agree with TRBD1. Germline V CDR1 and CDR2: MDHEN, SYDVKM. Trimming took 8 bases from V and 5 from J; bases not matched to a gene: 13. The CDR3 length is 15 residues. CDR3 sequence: CASRLGTGTLHEQYF. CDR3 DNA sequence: TGTGCCAGCCGGTTGGGGACAGGGACCCTTCACGAGCAGTACTTC.

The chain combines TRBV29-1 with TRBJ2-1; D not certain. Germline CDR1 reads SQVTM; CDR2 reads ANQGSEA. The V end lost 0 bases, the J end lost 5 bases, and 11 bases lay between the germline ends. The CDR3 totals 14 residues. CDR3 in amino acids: CSVEDHLGNNEQFF. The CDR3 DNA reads TGCAGCGTTGAAGATCATCTAGGAAACAATGAGCAGTTCTTC.

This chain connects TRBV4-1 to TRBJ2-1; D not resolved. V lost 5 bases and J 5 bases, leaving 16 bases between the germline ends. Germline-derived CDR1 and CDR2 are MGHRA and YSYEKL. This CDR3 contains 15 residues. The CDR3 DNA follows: TGCGCCAGCAGCGTTACCCCCGTTAAGCACAATGAGCAGTTCTTC. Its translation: CASSVTPVKHNEQFF.

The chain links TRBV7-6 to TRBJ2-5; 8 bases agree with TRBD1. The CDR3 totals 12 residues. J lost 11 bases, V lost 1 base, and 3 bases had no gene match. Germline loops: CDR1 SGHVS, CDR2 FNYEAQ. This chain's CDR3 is CASSLGQGAQYF. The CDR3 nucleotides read TGTGCCAGCAGCTTAGGGCAGGGGGCGCAGTACTTC.

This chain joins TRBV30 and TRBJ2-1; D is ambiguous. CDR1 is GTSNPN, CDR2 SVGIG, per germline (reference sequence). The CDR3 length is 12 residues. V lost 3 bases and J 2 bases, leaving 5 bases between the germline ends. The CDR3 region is CAWRITYNEQFF. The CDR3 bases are TGTGCCTGGAGGATCACCTACAATGAGCAGTTCTTC.

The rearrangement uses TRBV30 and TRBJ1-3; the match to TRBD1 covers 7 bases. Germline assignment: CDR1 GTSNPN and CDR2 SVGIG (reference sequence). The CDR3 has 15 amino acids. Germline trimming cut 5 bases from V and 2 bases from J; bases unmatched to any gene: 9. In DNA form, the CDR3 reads TGTGCCTGGGACGACGACAGGGTGACTGGAAACACCATATATTTT. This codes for CAWDDDRVTGNTIYF. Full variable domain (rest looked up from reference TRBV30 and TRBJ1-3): SQTIHQWPATLVQPVGSPLSLECTVEGTSNPNLYWYRQAAGRGLQLLFYSVGIGQISSEVPQNLSASRPQDRQFILSSKKLLLSDSGFYLCAWDDDRVTGNTIYFGEGSWLTVV.

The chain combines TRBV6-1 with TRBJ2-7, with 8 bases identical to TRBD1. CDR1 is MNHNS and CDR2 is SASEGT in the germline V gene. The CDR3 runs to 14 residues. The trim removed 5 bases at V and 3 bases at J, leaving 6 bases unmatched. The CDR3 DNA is TGTGCCAGCAGTCCGACAGGGGCGCACTACGAGCAGTACTTC. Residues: CASSPTGAHYEQYF.

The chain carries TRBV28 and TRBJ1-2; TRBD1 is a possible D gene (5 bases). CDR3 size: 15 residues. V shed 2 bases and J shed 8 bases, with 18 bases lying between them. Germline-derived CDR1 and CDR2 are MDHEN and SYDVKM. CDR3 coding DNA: TGTGCCAGCAGTTTACTAAGGGGAGGTTGGCTCGGCTACACCTTC. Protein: CASSLLRGGWLGYTF.

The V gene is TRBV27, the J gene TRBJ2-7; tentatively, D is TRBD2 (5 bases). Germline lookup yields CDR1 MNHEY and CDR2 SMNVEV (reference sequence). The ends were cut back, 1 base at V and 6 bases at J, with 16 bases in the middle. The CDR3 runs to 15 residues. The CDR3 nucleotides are TGTGCCAGCAGTTTATTGTCGGGGTCTTTTCGCGAGCAGTACTTC. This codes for CASSLLSGSFREQYF.

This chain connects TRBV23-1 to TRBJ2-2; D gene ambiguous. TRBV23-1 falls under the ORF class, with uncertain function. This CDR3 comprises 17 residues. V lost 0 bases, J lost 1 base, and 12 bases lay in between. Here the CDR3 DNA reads TGCGCCAGCAGTCAATCAAGGACCAAATTGAACACCGGGGAGCTGTTTTTT. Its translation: CASSQSRTKLNTGELFF.

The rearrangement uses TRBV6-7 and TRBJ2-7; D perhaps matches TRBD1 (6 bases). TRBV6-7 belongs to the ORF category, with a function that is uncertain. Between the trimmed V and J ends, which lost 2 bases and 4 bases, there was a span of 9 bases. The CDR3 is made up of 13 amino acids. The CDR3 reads CASSYLQGYEQYF. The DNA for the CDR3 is TGTGCCAGCAGTTACCTACAGGGTTACGAGCAGTACTTC.

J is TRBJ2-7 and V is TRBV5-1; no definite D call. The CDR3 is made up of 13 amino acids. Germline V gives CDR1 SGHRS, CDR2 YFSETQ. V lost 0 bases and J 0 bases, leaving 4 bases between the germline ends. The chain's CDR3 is CASSLGFSYEQYF. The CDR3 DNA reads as TGCGCCAGCAGCTTGGGTTTCTCCTACGAGCAGTACTTC. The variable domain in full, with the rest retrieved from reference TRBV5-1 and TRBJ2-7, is KAGVTQTPRYLIKTRGQQVTLSCSPISGHRSVSWYQQTPGQGLQFLFEYFSETQRNKGNFPGRFSGRQFSNSRSEMNVSTLELGDSALYLCASSLGFSYEQYFGPGTRLTVT.

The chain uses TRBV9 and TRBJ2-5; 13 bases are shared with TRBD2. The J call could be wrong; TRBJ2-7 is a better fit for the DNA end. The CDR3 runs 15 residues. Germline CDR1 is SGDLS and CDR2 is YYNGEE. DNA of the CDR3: TGTGCCAGCGCACTAGCGGGAGGGTCATCCTACGAGCAGTACTTC. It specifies CASALAGGSSYEQYF.

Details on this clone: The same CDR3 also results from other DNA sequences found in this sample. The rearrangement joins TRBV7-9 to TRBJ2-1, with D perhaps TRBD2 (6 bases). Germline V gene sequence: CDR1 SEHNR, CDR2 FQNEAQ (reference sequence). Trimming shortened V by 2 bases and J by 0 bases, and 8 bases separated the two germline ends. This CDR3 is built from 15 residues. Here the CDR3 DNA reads TGTGCCAGCAGCTTATCCGGGAGCTCCTACAATGAGCAGTTCTTC. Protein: CASSLSGSSYNEQFF.

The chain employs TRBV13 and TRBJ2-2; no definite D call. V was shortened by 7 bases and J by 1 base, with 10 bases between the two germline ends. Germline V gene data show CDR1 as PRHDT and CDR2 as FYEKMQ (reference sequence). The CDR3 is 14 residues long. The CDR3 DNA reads TGTGCCAGCACCGGTGGAGTGAACACCGGGGAGCTGTTTTTT. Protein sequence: CASTGGVNTGELFF. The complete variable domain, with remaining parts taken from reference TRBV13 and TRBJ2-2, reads AAGVIQSPRHLIKEKRETATLKCYPIPRHDTVYWYQQGPGQDPQFLISFYEKMQSDKGSIPDRFSAQQFSDYHSELNMSSLELGDSALYFCASTGGVNTGELFFGEGSRLTVL.

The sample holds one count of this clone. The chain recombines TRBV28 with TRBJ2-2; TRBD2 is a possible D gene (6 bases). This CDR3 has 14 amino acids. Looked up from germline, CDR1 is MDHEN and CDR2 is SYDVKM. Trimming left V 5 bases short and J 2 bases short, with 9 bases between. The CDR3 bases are TGTGCCAGCAGTGGGGACTTTAACACCGGGGAGCTGTTTTTT. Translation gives CASSGDFNTGELFF. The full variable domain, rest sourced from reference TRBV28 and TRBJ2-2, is DVKVTQSSRYLVKRTGEKVFLECVQDMDHENMFWYRQDPGLGLRLIYFSYDVKMKEKGDIPEGYSVSREKKERFSLILESASTNQTSMYLCASSGDFNTGELFFGEGSRLTVL.

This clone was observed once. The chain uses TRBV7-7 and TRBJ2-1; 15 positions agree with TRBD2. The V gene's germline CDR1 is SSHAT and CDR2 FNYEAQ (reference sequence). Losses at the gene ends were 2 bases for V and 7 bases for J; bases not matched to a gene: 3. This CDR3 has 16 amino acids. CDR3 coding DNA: TGTGCCAGCAGCTTACTGGGACTAGCGGGGGGAAATGAGCAGTTCTTC. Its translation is CASSLLGLAGGNEQFF.

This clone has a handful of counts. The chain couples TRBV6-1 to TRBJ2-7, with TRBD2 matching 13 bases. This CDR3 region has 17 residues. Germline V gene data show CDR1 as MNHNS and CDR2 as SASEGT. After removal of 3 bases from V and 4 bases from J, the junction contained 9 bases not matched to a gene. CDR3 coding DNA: TGTGCCAGCAGTGACAGACTAGCGGGAGGCCGGGAATACGAGCAGTACTTC. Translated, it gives CASSDRLAGGREYEQYF.

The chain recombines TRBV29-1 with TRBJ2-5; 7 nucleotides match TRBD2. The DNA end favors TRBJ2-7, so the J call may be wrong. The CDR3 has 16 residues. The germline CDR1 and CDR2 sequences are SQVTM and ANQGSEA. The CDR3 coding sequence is TGCAGCGTTGAAGACACTAGCGAGGACATCTCCTACGAGCAGTACTTC. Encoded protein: CSVEDTSEDISYEQYF.

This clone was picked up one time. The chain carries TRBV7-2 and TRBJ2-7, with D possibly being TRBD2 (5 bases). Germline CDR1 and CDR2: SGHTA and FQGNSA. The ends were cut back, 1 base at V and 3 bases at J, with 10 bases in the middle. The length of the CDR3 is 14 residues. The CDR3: CASSLDTEVYEQYF. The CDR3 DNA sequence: TGTGCCAGCAGCTTAGATACGGAGGTCTACGAGCAGTACTTC.